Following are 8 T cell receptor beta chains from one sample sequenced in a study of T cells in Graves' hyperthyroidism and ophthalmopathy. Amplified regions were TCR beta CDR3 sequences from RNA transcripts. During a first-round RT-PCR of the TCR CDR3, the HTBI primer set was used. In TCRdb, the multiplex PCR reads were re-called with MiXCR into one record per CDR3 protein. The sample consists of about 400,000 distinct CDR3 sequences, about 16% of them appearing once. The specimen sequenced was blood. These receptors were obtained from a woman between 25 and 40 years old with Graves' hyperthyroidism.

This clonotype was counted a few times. CDR3 amino acids: CASRVNWGGLYEQYF. DNA of the CDR3: TGTGCCAGCAGAGTCAATTGGGGGGGCCTCTACGAGCAGTACTTC. This chain links TRBV12-3 or TRBV12-4 with TRBJ2-7; D perhaps matches TRBD2 (7 bases). CDR3 length equals 15 residues. Trimming removed 6 bases from V and 3 bases from J, with 18 bases in between.

The CDR3 region is CASSILDSFEQYF. CDR3 nucleotide sequence: TGTGCCAGTAGTATTCTGGACAGCTTCGAGCAGTACTTC. V gene TRBV19 combines with J gene TRBJ2-7, with D possibly matching TRBD1 (6 bases). Trimming removed 3 bases at V and 6 bases at J, with 12 bases between. Germline assignment: CDR1 LNHDA and CDR2 SQIVND (reference sequence). The CDR3 is 13 residues long.

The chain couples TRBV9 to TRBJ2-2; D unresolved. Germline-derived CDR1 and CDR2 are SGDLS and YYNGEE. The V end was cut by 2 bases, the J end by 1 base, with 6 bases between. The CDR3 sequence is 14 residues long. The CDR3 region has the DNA TGTGCCAGCAGCGTGTCAATGAACACCGGGGAGCTGTTTTTT. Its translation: CASSVSMNTGELFF.

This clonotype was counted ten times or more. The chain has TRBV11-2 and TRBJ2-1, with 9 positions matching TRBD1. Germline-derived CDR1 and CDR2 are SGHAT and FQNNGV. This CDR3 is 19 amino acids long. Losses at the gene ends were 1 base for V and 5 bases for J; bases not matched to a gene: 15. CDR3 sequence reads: CASSLVGQGLGLPNNEQFF. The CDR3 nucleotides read TGTGCCAGCAGCTTAGTGGGACAGGGATTGGGACTACCTAACAATGAGCAGTTCTTC.

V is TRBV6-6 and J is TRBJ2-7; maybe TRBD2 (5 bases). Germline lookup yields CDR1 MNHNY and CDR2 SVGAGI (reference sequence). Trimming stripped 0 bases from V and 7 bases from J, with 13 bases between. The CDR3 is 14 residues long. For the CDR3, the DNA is TGTGCCAGCAGTTACTCACGAGGGTTCGGGGAGCAGTACTTC. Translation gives CASSYSRGFGEQYF.

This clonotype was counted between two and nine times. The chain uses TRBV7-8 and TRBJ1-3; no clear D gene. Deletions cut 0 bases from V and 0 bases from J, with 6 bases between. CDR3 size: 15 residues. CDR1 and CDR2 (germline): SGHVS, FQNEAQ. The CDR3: CASSLALLSGNTIYF. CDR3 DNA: TGTGCCAGCAGCTTAGCTCTACTCTCTGGAAACACCATATATTTT.

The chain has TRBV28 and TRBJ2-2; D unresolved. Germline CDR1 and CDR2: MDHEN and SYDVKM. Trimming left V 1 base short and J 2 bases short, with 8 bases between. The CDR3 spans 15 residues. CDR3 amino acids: CASSLLAPNTGELFF. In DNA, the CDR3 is TGTGCCAGCAGTTTATTGGCACCAAACACCGGGGAGCTGTTTTTT.

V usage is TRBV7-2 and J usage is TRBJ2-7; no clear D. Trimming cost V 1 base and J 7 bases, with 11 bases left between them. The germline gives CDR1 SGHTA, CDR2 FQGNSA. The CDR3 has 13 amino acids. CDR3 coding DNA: TGTGCCAGCAGCTTAGGCCAGCCTAAGGAGCAGTACTTC. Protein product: CASSLGQPKEQYF.